This T cell receptor (beta chain) came from a study of T cells after yellow fever vaccination. Study-wide points: Booster samples showed a return of most primary-vaccination clones (around 96% CD4, 80% to 90% CD8). Weaker in magnitude, the secondary response showed a faster peak on day 5 versus 15. A minor fraction of clonotypes spanned both CD4 and CD8 compartments.

They built TCR cDNA with 5'RACE template switching, a step that put in a universal primer site and UMIs. TCRdb recomputed calls from the 5' RACE reads with MiXCR, one row per CDR3 protein. In the table there are some 350,000 distinct CDR3 sequences, about 8.7% of which are singletons. This clonotype was detected many times. Its antigen is undetermined. The specimen was PBMCs, collected on the day of the first yellow fever vaccination. This sequence was found in a man between 18 and 35 years old who received the YFV17D yellow fever vaccine.

CDR3 in DNA: TGCACGACTGGGAGGGACACTGAAGCTTTCTTT. Amino acids: CTTGRDTEAFF. The chain combines TRBV20-1 with TRBJ1-1; no firm D call. Germline V gene lookup returns CDR1 DFQATT and CDR2 SNEGSKA (reference sequence). The CDR3 spans 11 residues.